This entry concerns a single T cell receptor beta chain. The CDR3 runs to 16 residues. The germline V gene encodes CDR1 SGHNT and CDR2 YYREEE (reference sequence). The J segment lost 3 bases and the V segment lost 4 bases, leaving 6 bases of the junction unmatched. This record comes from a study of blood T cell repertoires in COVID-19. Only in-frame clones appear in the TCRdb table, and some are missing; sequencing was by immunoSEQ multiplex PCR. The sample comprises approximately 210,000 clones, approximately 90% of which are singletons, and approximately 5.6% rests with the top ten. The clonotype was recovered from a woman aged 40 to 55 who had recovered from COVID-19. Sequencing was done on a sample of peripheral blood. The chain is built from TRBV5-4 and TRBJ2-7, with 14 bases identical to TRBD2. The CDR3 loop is CASSLGTSGSNYEQYF. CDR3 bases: TGTGCCAGCAGCCTGGGGACTAGCGGGAGCAACTACGAGCAGTACTTC.